What follows are 9 T cell receptor beta chains derived from one specimen sequenced in a study of T-cell memory formation after mild COVID-19 (dated by TCRdb to the early 2020s). Libraries were prepared through 5' RACE. Sequencing was carried out with an Illumina NovaSeq 6000. TCRdb redid the processing of the public reads, applying fastp at Q25 and MiXCR, and retained in-frame beta chains. Each CDR3 protein gets just one entry, which takes the most common genes and DNA from the rows behind it. The sample table lists around 500,000 distinct CDR3 sequences, approximately 18% of them with a count of one. Roughly an eighth of the sample is in the top ten clones. Sequencing was carried out using PBMCs or a T cell subset sorted from them (not recorded which). The receptor source for this set is an adult woman who had mild COVID-19 (a few samples of this study predate the infection). The sample titles of this study are shuffled in the database, so cell type and time point are left out; the donor was told from shared clones.

This rearrangement joins TRBV20-1 to TRBJ1-2; 8 bases are a match to TRBD1. Germline CDR1 reads DFQATT; CDR2 reads SNEGSKA (reference sequence). This CDR3 is 13 amino acids long. Trimming at V came to 3 bases and at J to 4 bases, leaving 4 bases not matched to a gene. CDR3 amino acids: CSARTDRAYGYTF. The CDR3 DNA is TGCAGTGCTAGGACGGACAGGGCCTATGGCTACACCTTC.

This clonotype was observed a few times. The gene calls are TRBV15 and TRBJ1-2, with 11 bases matching TRBD1. V shed 4 bases and J 7 bases; nucleotides not matched to a gene: 8. Germline V lookup: CDR1 LNHNV, CDR2 YYDKDF (reference sequence). The CDR3 loop spans 15 amino acids. The CDR3 protein is CATSTNGQGAGGYTF. The CDR3 nucleotides are TGTGCCACCAGCACTAATGGACAGGGGGCAGGTGGCTACACCTTC.

This CDR3 is CASRSDTYTGELFF. CDR3 in DNA: TGTGCCAGCAGATCCGACACATACACCGGGGAGCTGTTTTTT. The genes are TRBV6-2 or TRBV6-3 and TRBJ2-2; no firm D call. The V and J ends lost 6 bases and 3 bases respectively, with 11 bases between them. The CDR3 contains 14 residues. The germline gives CDR1 MNHEY, CDR2 SVGEGT.

The table lists this clonotype with a few counts. The chain joins TRBV5-1 to TRBJ2-7; 10 bases align to TRBD2. This CDR3 region has 15 residues. Germline-derived CDR1 and CDR2 are SGHRS and YFSETQ. The V and J ends lost 1 base and 5 bases, in that order; junction bases with no gene match: 6. The CDR3 DNA follows: TGCGCCAGCAGCTTGACGGTGCTAGCGGGAGACGAGCAGTACTTC. Translated: CASSLTVLAGDEQYF.

The V and J genes are TRBV20-1 and TRBJ1-2; no clear D gene. Trimming stripped 5 bases from V and 0 bases from J, with 25 bases between. CDR1 is DFQATT, CDR2 SNEGSKA, per germline (reference sequence). CDR3 length: 18 amino acids. The CDR3 DNA follows: TGCAGTGCTCCCCTCGGGCGGACTCACCATTTGCCTAACTATGGCTACACCTTC. This codes for CSAPLGRTHHLPNYGYTF.

The rearrangement links TRBV5-1 to TRBJ1-1, with D tentatively TRBD1 (6 bases). The ends were cut back, 3 bases at V and 7 bases at J, with 19 bases in the middle. Germline-derived CDR1 and CDR2 are SGHRS and YFSETQ. The CDR3 is 15 amino acids. The CDR3 nucleotides are TGCGCCAGCAGCTCGCGGACAGTTGGTGTTAATGAAGCTTTCTTT. Translating gives CASSSRTVGVNEAFF.

This clonotype has a handful of counts. The chain carries TRBV27 and TRBJ2-7; the match to TRBD1 covers 8 bases. Germline V gives CDR1 MNHEY, CDR2 SMNVEV (reference sequence). The V and J ends lost 6 bases and 6 bases, in that order; junction bases with no gene match: 10. The CDR3 loop spans 14 amino acids. The CDR3 region is CASRSTGASVEQYF. The CDR3, as DNA: TGTGCCAGCAGGTCGACAGGGGCGTCGGTCGAGCAGTACTTC.

Worth noting for this clonotype: The junction departs from the called germline gene at one end, perhaps through a read error. V is TRBV27 and J is TRBJ1-2; D unclear. Germline V gives CDR1 MNHEY, CDR2 SMNVEV (reference sequence). CDR3 length: 15 amino acids. The CDR3 nucleotides read TGTGCCAGCAGTTTAGATCGACAAAGTAACTATGGCTGCACCTTC. Its protein is CASSLDRQSNYGCTF.

The rearrangement uses TRBV5-6 and TRBJ2-1; TRBD2 agrees at 11 bases. The CDR3 has 17 amino acids. CDR1 is SGHDT and CDR2 is YYEEEE in the germline V gene. Germline trimming cut 3 bases from V and 2 bases from J; bases unmatched to any gene: 7. The CDR3 coding sequence is TGTGCCAGCAGCTGGACTCATAGCGGGGGGGCCTACAATGAGCAGTTCTTC. As protein: CASSWTHSGGAYNEQFF.